Given below is one T cell receptor beta chain in context. Source study methods: Nucleated cell number was recorded as an estimate derived from reference gene primer amplification. TCRdb's table, derived via immunoSEQ multiplex PCR, lists solely in-frame clones and lacks some. D and trimming were read from the DNA, whereas the V and J calls and clone size are those reported in that table. The sample yields some 250,000 clones, around 79% seen once. This sample is part of a study of blood T cell repertoires in COVID-19. CDR3 length: 12 residues. Trimming removed 2 bases at V and 6 bases at J, with 5 bases between. Germline CDR1 and CDR2: LGHDT and YNNKEL (reference sequence).

Specimen: peripheral blood. The source is a woman older than 75 with acute or convalescent COVID-19. V usage is TRBV3-1 (or the pseudogene TRBV3-2) and J usage is TRBJ1-3; D gene uncertain. CDR3 DNA sequence: TGTGCCAGCAGCCAATCAGAAAACACCATATATTTT. Its protein is CASSQSENTIYF.